This T cell receptor beta chain was sequenced for a study of identical twins. A universal primer site was added by template switching, and unique molecular identifiers were carried by the cDNA. TCRdb re-called the 5' RACE reads through MiXCR, storing one row per CDR3 protein. The table records 450,000 or so distinct CDR3 sequences, around 20% of them present only once. Germline assignment: CDR1 MDHEN and CDR2 SYDVKM. The CDR3 has 15 amino acids. V lost 7 bases, J lost 2 bases, and 16 bases lay in between. Sequencing used naive T cells sorted from blood. The TCR originated in a man aged 50-60 years in good health. This chain links TRBV28 with TRBJ2-3; perhaps TRBD2 as D (6 bases). CDR3 coding DNA: TGTGCCAGCAAAGTAGTAGCGGAGATCACAGATACGCAGTATTTT. Translated, it gives CASKVVAEITDTQYF. Combining the CDR3 with reference TRBV28 and TRBJ2-3 gives the whole variable domain DVKVTQSSRYLVKRTGEKVFLECVQDMDHENMFWYRQDPGLGLRLIYFSYDVKMKEKGDIPEGYSVSREKKERFSLILESASTNQTSMYLCASKVVAEITDTQYFGPGTRLTVL.